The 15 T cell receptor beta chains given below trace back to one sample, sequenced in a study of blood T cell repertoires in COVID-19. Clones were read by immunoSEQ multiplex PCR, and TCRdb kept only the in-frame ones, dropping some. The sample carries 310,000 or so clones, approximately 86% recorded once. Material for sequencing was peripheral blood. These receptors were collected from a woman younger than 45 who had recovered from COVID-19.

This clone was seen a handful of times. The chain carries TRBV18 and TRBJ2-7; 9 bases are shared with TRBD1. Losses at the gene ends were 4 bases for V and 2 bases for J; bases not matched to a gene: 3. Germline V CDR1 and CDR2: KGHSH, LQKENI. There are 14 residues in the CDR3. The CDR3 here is CASSQGQGTYEQYF. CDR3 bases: TGTGCCAGCTCACAGGGACAGGGAACCTACGAGCAGTACTTC.

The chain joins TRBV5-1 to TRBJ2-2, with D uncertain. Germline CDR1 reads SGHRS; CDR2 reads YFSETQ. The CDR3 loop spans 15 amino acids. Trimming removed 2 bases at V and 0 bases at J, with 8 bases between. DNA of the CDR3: TGCGCCAGCAGCTTTCTTACATCGAACACCGGGGAGCTGTTTTTT. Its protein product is CASSFLTSNTGELFF. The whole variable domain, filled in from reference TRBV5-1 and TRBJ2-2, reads KAGVTQTPRYLIKTRGQQVTLSCSPISGHRSVSWYQQTPGQGLQFLFEYFSETQRNKGNFPGRFSGRQFSNSRSEMNVSTLELGDSALYLCASSFLTSNTGELFFGEGSRLTVL.

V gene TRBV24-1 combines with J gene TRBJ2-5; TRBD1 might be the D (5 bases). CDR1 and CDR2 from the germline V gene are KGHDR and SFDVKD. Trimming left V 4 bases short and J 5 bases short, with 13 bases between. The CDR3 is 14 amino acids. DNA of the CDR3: TGTGCCACCAGTGACCCCCAGGGAATGGAGACCCAGTACTTC. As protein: CATSDPQGMETQYF.

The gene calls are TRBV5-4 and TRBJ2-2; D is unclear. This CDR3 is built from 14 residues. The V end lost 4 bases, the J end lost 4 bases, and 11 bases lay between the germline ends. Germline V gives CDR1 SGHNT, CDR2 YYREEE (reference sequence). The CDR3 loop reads CASSGTLGTGELFF. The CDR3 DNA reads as TGTGCCAGCAGCGGAACTCTAGGCACCGGGGAGCTGTTTTTT.

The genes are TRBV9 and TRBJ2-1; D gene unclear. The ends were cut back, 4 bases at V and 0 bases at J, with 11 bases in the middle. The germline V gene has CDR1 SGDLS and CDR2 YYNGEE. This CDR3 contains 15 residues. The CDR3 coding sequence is TGTGCCAGCAGCCCGACTTTAAGCTCCTACAATGAGCAGTTCTTC. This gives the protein CASSPTLSSYNEQFF. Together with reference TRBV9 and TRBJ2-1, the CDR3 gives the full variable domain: DSGVTQTPKHLITATGQRVTLRCSPRSGDLSVYWYQQSLDQGLQFLIQYYNGEERAKGNILERFSAQQFPDLHSELNLSSLELGDSALYFCASSPTLSSYNEQFFGPGTRLTVL.

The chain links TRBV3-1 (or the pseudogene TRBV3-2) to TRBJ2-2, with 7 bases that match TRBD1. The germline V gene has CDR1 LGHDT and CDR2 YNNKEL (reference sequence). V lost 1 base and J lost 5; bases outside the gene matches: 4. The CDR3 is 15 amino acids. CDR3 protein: CASSQGGDSTGELFF. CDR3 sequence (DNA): TGTGCCAGCAGCCAAGGAGGGGACAGTACCGGGGAGCTGTTTTTT.

The CDR3 region is CASSLGLKELYF. In nucleotides, the CDR3 is TGTGCCAGCAGCTTAGGCCTCAAGGAGCTCTACTTC. The chain combines TRBV13 with TRBJ2-7; D not resolved. V was trimmed by 0 bases and J by 13 bases, leaving 13 bases between them. This CDR3 is built from 12 residues. Germline CDR1 reads PRHDT; CDR2 reads FYEKMQ (reference sequence). The whole variable domain, remainder taken from reference TRBV13 and TRBJ2-7, is AAGVIQSPRHLIKEKRETATLKCYPIPRHDTVYWYQQGPGQDPQFLISFYEKMQSDKGSIPDRFSAQQFSDYHSELNMSSLELGDSALYFCASSLGLKELYFGPGTRLTVT.

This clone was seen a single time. The CDR3 bases are TGCAGTGCTAGTCCCGTAACAGTGGGTCAGCCCCAGCATTTT. Translated: CSASPVTVGQPQHF. J is TRBJ1-5 and V is TRBV20-1; D call uncertain. V was trimmed by 3 bases and J by 6 bases, leaving 15 bases between them. Per germline, CDR1 DFQATT and CDR2 SNEGSKA (reference sequence). The CDR3 spans 14 residues.

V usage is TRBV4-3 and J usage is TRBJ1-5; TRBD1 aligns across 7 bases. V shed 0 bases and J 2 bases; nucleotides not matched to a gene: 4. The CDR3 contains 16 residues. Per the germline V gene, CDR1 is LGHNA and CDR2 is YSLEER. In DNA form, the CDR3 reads TGCGCCAGCAGCCAAGACCTCGGACAGGGCAATCAGCCCCAGCATTTT. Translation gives CASSQDLGQGNQPQHF.

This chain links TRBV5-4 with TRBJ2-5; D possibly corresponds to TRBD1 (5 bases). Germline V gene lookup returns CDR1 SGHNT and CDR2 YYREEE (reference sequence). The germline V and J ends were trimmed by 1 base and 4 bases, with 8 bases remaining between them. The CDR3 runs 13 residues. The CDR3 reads CASSLQGRETQYF. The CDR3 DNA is TGTGCCAGCAGCTTGCAGGGCCGAGAGACCCAGTACTTC.

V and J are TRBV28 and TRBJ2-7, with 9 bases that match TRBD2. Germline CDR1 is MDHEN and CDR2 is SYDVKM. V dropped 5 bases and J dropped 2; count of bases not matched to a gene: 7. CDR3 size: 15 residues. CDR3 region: CASSGRGRGPYEQYF. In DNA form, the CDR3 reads TGTGCCAGCAGTGGGCGCGGGAGGGGGCCCTACGAGCAGTACTTC.

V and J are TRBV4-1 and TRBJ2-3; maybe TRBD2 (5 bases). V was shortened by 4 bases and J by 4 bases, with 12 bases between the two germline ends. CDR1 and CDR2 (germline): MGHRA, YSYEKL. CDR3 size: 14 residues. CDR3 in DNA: TGCGCCAGCAGCCGGGCTGGGCGGGCAGATACGCAGTATTTT. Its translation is CASSRAGRADTQYF.

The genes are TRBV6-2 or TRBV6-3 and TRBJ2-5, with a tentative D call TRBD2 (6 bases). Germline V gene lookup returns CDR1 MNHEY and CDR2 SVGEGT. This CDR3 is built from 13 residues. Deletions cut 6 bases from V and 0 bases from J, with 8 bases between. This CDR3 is CASSREYQETQYF. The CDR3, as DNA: TGTGCCAGCAGCCGGGAGTACCAAGAGACCCAGTACTTC.

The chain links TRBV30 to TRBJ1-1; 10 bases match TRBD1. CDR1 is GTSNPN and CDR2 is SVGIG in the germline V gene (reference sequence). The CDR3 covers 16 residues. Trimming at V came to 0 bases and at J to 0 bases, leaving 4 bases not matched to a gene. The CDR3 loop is CAWSVPGQGMNTEAFF. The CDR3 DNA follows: TGTGCCTGGAGTGTCCCGGGACAGGGGATGAACACTGAAGCTTTCTTT.

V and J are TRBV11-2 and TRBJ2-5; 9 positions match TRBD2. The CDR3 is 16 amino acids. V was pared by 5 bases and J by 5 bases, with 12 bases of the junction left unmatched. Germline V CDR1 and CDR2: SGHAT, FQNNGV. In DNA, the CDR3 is TGTGCCAGCAGCGCTAGCGGGGACACGGGGTGGGAGACCCAGTACTTC. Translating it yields CASSASGDTGWETQYF.